This T cell receptor beta chain was documented in a study of Graves' ophthalmopathy and Graves' hyperthyroidism. Study summary: Researchers obtained peripheral blood at initial diagnosis, before any treatment had begun. Notes on the study in general: For separating ophthalmopathy from stable hyperthyroidism, a 13-signature model gave about 90% sensitivity and about 80% specificity. Blood contained most expanded thyroid clonotypes exceeding 0.001 frequency.

This CDR3 region has 16 residues. V lost 5 bases to trimming and J lost 0 bases, with 14 bases between them. The authors amplified TCR beta CDR3 regions from RNA transcripts. Investigators did first-round RT-PCR with HTBI primers, then second-round multiplex PCR. TCRdb processed the multiplex PCR reads anew with MiXCR; each CDR3 protein has one entry. The repertoire holds roughly 380,000 distinct CDR3 sequences, 15% to 19% seen once, with roughly 7% in the top ten. With regard to this clonotype: Antigen specificity is unknown.

Over 18 months of follow-up, stable hyperthyroidism required that no ophthalmopathy appear. Sequencing input: peripheral blood. The sequence was obtained from a woman aged 18 to 35 with stable Graves' hyperthyroidism. The chain carries TRBV12-3 or TRBV12-4 and TRBJ1-3, with a possible D match to TRBD1 (6 bases). The CDR3 bases are TGTGCCAGCAGTCCCCTAGGGGACAACTCTGGAAACACCATATATTTT. Its protein is CASSPLGDNSGNTIYF.